This entry describes one TCR beta chain. The antigen it binds to is not known. No clone much larger than this one lies a single base away; base qualities are absent. V was cut back by 7 bases and J by 11 bases, leaving a gap of 20 bases between them. The CDR3 spans 13 residues, from the cysteine through the phenylalanine. The read is trimmed to its CDR3 DNA, 39 bases read in frame from base 1. CDR1 and CDR2 are drawn from the germline V gene: MDHEN, SYDVKM. This entry is derived from a study of blood T cells in healthy people across ages (dated by TCRdb to the mid-2010s). Background on the whole study: In model experiments, template switching captured about one uniquely barcoded TCR beta cDNA molecule for every two T cells. The study measured age-related changes in TCR beta repertoire diversity using deep sequencing normalized with unique cDNA molecular identifiers. To avoid experimental bias, donors of different ages were distributed randomly across sequencing lanes. Four age groups were formed from the donors: young (average 16 years), middle-aged (approximately 39), aged (roughly 58) and long-lived (around 82). Using the same blood draw, the study looked at two additional independent replicas of 1 million unique cDNA reads for two donors, one aged 18 to 29 and the other aged 80 or older.

Systemically healthy Caucasian individuals from Russia, around 39 in total and aged about 6 to 95 years, were included as donors. Each donor gave 8 to 10 milliliters of peripheral blood, drawn into EDTA-treated Vacutainer tubes. Ficoll-Paque density-gradient centrifugation was used to isolate PBMCs, with at least 7 million per sample. Total RNA was extracted from PBMCs with Trizol reagent, with at least 6 micrograms obtained per sample. For every donor, an aliquot of PBMCs went through flow cytometry to measure the percentages of naive CD45RAhigh/CD27high T cells. The study at large found these results: Conclusive comparison of naive and antigen-experienced compartments was prevented by the profiling of bulk unsorted PBMCs. Compared with the aged group, the long-lived group had more naive CD4+ T cells, fewer expanded clones and increased TCR diversity, suggesting age selection. Because donor CMV infection status was unknown, age-related changes in expanded clonotypes were potentially confounded. Observed TCR beta diversity per million T cells fell roughly linearly with age, and a significant reduction was already apparent by age roughly 41. The percentage of naive T cells measured by flow cytometry correlated strongly with observed TCR beta diversity. Estimates of total diversity based on one million sequenced T cells were regarded as lower bounds and as underestimates.

The library was produced with 5' RACE. Sequencing relied on an Illumina HiSeq 2500. The second PCR ran for about 6 to 11 cycles and used a J-beta primer mix along with a sample-barcoded 5' primer. A unique molecular identifier was introduced onto each TCR beta cDNA molecule by a template-switch 5' adaptor carrying 12 random nucleotides. At least 3 million CDR3-containing paired-end reads were obtained from each sample. The Mint cDNA synthesis kit, primed by a TRBC-specific oligonucleotide, was used to synthesize first-strand cDNA from all RNA. All cDNA was treated with uracil-DNA glycosylase and then went through a first 18-cycle PCR with the universal primers M1SS and BC2_uni_R. On the authors' methods: For normalization, 1 million high-quality reads, each with a distinct molecular identifier, were randomly selected from each sample. Instead of being binned into consensus sequences, reads with shared molecular identifiers were discarded. CDR3 identification, clonotype clustering and error correction used MiTCR with a Q25 quality threshold and the strictest error-elimination algorithm. A nonparametric unseen species model using Euler transformation provided a lower-bound estimate of total TCR beta diversity. TCRdb trimmed the raw reads at Q25, called clones with MiXCR and kept productive beta chains. Duplicate CDR3 protein sequences are folded into a single record with the most common DNA and genes. The authors' filters were not applied to this entry. The sample records approximately 1,000,000 distinct CDR3 sequences, more than 35% of which are singletons. The ten top clones hold 15% to 20% of the sample.

The rearrangement combines TRBV28 with TRBJ2-5; matching of 6 bases hints at TRBD2 as the D gene. Sequencing used blood. The receptor was derived from a woman aged 55-69 years in good health. The DNA sequence is given as TGTGCCAGCACCCTATCTCGGGGAGGTGAGCAGTACTTC. The encoded protein is CASTLSRGGEQYF. When the CDR3 is completed using the reference TRBV28 and TRBJ2-5 genes on either side, the full variable domain is DVKVTQSSRYLVKRTGEKVFLECVQDMDHENMFWYRQDPGLGLRLIYFSYDVKMKEKGDIPEGYSVSREKKERFSLILESASTNQTSMYLCASTLSRGGEQYFGPGTRLLVL.